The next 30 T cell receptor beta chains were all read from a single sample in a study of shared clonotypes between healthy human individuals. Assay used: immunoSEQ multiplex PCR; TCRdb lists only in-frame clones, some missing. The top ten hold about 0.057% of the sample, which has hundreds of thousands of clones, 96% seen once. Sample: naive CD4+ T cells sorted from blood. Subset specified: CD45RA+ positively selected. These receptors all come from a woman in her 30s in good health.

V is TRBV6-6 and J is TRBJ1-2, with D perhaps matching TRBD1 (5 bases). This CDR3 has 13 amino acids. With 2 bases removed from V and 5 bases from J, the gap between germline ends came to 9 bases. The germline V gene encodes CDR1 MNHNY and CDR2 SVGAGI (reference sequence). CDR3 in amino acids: CASSYGGRYGYTF. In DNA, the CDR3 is TGTGCCAGCAGTTACGGGGGTAGATATGGCTACACCTTC.

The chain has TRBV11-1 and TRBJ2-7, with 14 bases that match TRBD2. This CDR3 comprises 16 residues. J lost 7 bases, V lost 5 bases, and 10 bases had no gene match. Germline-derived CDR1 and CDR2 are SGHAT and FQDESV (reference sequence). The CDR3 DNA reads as TGTGCCAGCAGCCCTGGACTAGCGGGAGGTTATGGAGAGCAGTACTTC. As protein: CASSPGLAGGYGEQYF.

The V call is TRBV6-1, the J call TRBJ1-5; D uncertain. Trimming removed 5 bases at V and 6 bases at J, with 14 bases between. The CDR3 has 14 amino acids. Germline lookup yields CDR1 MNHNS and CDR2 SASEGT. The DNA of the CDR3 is TGTGCCAGCAGTCCCCCGAGGGTCCTTCAGCCCCAGCATTTT. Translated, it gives CASSPPRVLQPQHF.

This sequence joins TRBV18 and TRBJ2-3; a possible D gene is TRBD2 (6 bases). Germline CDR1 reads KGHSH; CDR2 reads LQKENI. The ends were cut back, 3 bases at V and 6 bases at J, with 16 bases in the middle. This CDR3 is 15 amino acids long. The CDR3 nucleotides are TGTGCCAGCTCACCTTCTTACGGGAGAATGGATACGCAGTATTTT. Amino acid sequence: CASSPSYGRMDTQYF.

CDR3 sequence reads: CASSDQGVSGANVLTF. The CDR3 DNA is TGTGCCAGCAGTGATCAAGGGGTATCTGGGGCCAACGTCCTGACTTTC. The chain links TRBV6-1 to TRBJ2-6; TRBD1 might be the D (5 bases). The V end lost 3 bases, the J end lost 1 base, and 10 bases lay between the germline ends. Germline lookup yields CDR1 MNHNS and CDR2 SASEGT. The CDR3 contains 16 residues.

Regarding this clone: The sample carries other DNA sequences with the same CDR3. The CDR3 is CASSPGDKYEQYF. CDR3 DNA: TGTGCCAGCTCACCTGGGGACAAATACGAGCAGTACTTC. The rearrangement uses TRBV18 and TRBJ2-7, with D possibly matching TRBD1 (6 bases). Germline assignment: CDR1 KGHSH and CDR2 LQKENI. With 3 bases removed from V and 4 bases from J, the gap between germline ends came to 10 bases. This CDR3 region has 13 residues.

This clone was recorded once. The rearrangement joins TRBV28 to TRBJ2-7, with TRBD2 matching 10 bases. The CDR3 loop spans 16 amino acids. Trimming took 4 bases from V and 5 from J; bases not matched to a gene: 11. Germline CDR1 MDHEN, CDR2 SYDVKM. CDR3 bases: TGTGCCAGCAGTTCGATGTCTAGCGGGAGCGGTCACGAGCAGTACTTC. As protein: CASSSMSSGSGHEQYF.

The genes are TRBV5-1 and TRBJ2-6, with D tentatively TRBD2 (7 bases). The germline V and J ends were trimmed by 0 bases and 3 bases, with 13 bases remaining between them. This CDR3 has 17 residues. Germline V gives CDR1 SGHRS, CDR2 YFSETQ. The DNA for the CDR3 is TGCGCCAGCAGCTTGGCCACCGGGGGGCTTGGGGCCAACGTCCTGACTTTC. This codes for CASSLATGGLGANVLTF.

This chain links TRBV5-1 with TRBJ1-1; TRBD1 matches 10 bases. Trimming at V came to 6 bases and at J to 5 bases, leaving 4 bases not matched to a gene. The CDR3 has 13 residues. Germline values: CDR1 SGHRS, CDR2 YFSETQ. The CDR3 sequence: CASTWTGGTEAFF. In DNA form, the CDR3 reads TGCGCCAGCACGTGGACAGGGGGGACTGAAGCTTTCTTT.

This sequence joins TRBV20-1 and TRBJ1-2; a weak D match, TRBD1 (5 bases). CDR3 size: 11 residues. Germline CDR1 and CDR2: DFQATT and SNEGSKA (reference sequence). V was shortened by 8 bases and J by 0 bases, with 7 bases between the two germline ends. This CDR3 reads CSSDTNYGYTF. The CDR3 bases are TGCAGTTCGGACACTAACTATGGCTACACCTTC.

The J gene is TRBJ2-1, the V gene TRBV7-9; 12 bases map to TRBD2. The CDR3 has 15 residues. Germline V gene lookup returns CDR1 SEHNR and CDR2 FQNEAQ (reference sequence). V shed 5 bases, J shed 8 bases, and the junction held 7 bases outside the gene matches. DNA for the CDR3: TGTGCCAGCAGCCGGACTAGCGGGACGTGGGATGAGCAGTTCTTC. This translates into CASSRTSGTWDEQFF.

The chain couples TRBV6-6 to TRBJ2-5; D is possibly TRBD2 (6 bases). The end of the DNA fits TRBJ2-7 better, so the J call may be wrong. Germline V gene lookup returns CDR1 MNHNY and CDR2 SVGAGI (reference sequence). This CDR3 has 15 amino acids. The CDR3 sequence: CASSPAWPSASEQYF. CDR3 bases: TGTGCCAGCAGCCCGGCGTGGCCTAGCGCTTCCGAGCAGTACTTC.

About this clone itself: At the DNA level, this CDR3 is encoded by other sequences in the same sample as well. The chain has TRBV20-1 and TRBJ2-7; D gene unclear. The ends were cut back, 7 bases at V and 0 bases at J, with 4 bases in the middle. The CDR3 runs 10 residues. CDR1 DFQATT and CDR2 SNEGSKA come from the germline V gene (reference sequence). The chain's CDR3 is CSGASYEQYF. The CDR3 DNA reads TGCAGTGGGGCCTCCTACGAGCAGTACTTC.

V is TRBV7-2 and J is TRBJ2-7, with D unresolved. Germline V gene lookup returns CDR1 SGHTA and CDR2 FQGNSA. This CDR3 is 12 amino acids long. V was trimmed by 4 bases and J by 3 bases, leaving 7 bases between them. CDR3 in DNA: TGTGCCAGCAGCTACGGGTACTACGAGCAGTACTTC. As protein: CASSYGYYEQYF.

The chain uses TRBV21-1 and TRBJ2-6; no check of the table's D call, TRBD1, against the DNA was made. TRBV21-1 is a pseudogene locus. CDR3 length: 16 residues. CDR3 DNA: TGTGCCAGCAGCAAAAGGGGTCGGGCTGGGGCCAACGTCCTGACTTTC. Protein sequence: CASSKRGRAGANVLTF.

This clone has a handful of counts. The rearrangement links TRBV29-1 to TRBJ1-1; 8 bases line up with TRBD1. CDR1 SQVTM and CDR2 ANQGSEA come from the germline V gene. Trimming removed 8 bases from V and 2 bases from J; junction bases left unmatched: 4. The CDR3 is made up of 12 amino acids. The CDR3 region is CSSGQGNTEAFF. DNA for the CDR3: TGCAGCTCCGGACAGGGTAACACTGAAGCTTTCTTT.

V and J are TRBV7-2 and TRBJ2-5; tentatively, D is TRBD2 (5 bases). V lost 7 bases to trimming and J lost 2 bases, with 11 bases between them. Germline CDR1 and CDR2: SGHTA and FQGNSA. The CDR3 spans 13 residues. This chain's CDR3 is CASKVLEQETQYF. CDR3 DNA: TGTGCCAGCAAAGTACTAGAACAAGAGACCCAGTACTTC.

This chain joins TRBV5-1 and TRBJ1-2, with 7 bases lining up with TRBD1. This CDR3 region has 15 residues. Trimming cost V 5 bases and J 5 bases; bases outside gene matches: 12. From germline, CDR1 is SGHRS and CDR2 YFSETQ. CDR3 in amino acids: CASRPTGAREYGYTF. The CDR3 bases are TGCGCCAGCAGGCCTACAGGGGCGCGAGAATATGGCTACACCTTC.

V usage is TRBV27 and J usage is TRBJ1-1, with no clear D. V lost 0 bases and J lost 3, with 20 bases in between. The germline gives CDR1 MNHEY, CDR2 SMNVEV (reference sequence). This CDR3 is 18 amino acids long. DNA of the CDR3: TGTGCCAGCAGTTTATCTAGATTGCAGGCCAGATCTGACACTGAAGCTTTCTTT. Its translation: CASSLSRLQARSDTEAFF.

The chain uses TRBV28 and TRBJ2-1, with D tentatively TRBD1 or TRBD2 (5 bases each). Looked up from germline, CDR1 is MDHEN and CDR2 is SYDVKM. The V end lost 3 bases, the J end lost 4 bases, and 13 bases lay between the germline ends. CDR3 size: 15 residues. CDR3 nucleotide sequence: TGTGCCAGCAGTTTGGGGGACCGAGGATACAATGAGCAGTTCTTC. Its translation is CASSLGDRGYNEQFF.

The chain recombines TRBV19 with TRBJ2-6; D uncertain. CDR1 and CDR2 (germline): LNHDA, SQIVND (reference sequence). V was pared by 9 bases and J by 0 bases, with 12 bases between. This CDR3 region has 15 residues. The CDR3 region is CASGRQSSGANVLTF. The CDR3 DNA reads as TGTGCCAGCGGACGTCAAAGCTCTGGGGCCAACGTCCTGACTTTC.

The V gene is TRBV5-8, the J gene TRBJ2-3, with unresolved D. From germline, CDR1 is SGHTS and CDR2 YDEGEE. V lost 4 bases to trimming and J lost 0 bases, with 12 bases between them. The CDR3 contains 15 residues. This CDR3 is CASSQLSPSTDTQYF. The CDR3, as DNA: TGTGCCAGCAGCCAACTTTCACCTAGCACAGATACGCAGTATTTT.

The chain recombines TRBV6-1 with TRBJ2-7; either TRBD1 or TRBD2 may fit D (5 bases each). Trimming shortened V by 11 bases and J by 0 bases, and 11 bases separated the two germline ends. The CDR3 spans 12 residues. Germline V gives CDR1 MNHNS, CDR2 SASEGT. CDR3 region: CAAGTVSYEQYF. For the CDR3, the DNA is TGTGCCGCCGGGACCGTCTCCTACGAGCAGTACTTC.

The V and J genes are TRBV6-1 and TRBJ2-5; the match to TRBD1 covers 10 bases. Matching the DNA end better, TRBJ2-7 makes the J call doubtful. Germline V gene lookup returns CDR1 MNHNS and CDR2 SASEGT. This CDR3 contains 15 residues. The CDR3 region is CASSIRDRGTYEQYF. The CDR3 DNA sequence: TGTGCCAGCAGCATCCGGGACAGGGGTACGTACGAGCAGTACTTC.

The CDR3 is CASSQLPGGYEQYF. CDR3 DNA sequence: TGCGCCAGCAGCCAACTACCAGGGGGCTACGAGCAGTACTTC. The chain joins TRBV4-1 to TRBJ2-5; 7 nucleotides line up with TRBD1. The J call may be mistaken, given a closer DNA end match to TRBJ2-7. Germline CDR1 reads MGHRA; CDR2 reads YSYEKL. The CDR3 consists of 14 residues.

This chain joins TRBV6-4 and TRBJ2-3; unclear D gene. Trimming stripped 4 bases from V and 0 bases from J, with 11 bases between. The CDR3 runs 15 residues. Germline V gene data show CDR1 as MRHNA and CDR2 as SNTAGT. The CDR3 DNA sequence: TGTGCCAGCAGTGCCAGTACCCTAAGCACAGATACGCAGTATTTT. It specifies CASSASTLSTDTQYF.

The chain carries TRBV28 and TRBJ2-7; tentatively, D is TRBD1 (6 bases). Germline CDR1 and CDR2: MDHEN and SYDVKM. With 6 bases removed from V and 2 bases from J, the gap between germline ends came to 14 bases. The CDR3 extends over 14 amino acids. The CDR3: CASRWTASPYEQYF. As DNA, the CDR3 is TGTGCCAGCAGGTGGACAGCGTCTCCCTACGAGCAGTACTTC.

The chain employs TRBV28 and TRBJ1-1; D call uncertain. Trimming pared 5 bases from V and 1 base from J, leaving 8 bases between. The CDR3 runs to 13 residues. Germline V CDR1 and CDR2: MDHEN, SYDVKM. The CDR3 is CASSIGENTEAFF. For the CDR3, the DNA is TGTGCCAGCAGTATCGGAGAGAACACTGAAGCTTTCTTT.

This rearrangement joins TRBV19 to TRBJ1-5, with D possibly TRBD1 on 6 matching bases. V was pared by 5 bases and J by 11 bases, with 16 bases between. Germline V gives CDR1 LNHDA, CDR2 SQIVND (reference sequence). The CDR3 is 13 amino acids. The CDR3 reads CASSDGRGLAQHF. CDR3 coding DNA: TGTGCCAGTAGTGACGGCAGGGGTTTAGCCCAGCATTTT.

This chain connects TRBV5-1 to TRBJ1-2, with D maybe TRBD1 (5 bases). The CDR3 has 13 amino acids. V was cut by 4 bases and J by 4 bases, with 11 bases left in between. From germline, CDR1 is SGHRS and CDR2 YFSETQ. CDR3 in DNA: TGCGCCAGCAGCCTATGGGACTCCTATGGCTACACCTTC. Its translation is CASSLWDSYGYTF.